The TCR beta chain described here comes from a study of blood T cell repertoires in COVID-19. Turning to the study itself: The United States, Italy and Spain provided the acute and convalescent COVID-19 samples. PBMCs, B-cell-depleted T cells, or T cells provided the cDNA or gDNA that made up the material.

Clones were read by immunoSEQ multiplex PCR, and TCRdb kept only the in-frame ones, dropping some. The data hold around 500,000 clones, with 80% to 90% observed a single time. The CDR3 extends over 16 amino acids. Germline V CDR1 and CDR2: SGHRS, YFSETQ. Trimming cost V 2 bases and J 7 bases; bases outside gene matches: 7. This sequence originates from a woman aged 55-70 years who had recovered from COVID-19. The sequencing sample was made of PBMCs or T cells enriched from blood (not recorded which). The rearrangement uses TRBV5-1 and TRBJ1-4; 11 positions agree with TRBD1. CDR3 bases: TGCGCCAGCAGCTTCGAGCACGGGACAGGGGGTGAAAAACTGTTTTTT. It encodes CASSFEHGTGGEKLFF.